This TCR beta chain was sequenced in a study of a mutant IDH1 vaccine in newly diagnosed glioma. Study context: Vaccines began 4-6 weeks after radiotherapy alone, or with temozolomide cycles. It was at week 35 that visit V12 occurred, and at week 47 that visit V13 did. Study conclusions and caveats: Altogether, 93.3% of patients exhibited vaccine-induced immune responses.

A remark on this clone: The target antigen is unknown.

Time point denoted: week 35, safety follow-up. Doses comprised 300 ug of mutant IDH1 20-mer peptide each, plus topical imiquimod. Astrocytomas found in donors were new, WHO grade 3 or 4, IDH1-mutant and ATRX-lost. Data came from immunoSEQ multiplex PCR; TCRdb stores just in-frame clones and leaves some out. The table has some 48,000 clones, 79% seen once. The V and J ends lost 7 bases and 3 bases respectively, with 12 bases between them. CDR3 length equals 13 residues. CDR1 and CDR2 from the germline V gene are MNHNY and SVGAGI (reference sequence). The specimen comprised PBMCs, sampled from a glioma patient whose treatment included an IDH1 peptide vaccine. This rearrangement joins TRBV6-6 to TRBJ1-1; tentatively, D is TRBD1 (5 bases). This sequence was found in a middle-aged man with glioma. DNA of the CDR3: TGTGCCAGCACCTCCGGGGGGGACACTGAAGCTTTCTTT. Encoded protein: CASTSGGDTEAFF.